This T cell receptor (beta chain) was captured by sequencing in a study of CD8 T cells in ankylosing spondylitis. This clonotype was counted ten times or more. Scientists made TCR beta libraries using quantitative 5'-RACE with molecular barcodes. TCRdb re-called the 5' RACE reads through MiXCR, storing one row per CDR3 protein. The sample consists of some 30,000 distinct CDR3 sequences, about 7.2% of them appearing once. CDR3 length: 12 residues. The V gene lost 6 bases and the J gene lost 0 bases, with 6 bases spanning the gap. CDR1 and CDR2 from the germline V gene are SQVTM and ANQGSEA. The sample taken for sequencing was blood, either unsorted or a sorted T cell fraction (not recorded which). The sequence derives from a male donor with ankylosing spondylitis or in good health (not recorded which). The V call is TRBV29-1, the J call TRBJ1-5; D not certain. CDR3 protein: CSVRNSNQPQHF. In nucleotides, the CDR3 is TGCAGCGTGAGAAATAGCAATCAGCCCCAGCATTTT.